The 2 T cell receptor beta chains in this list originate from one sample, sequenced in a study of vaccination and CD4 T cells after COVID-19. Their antigens are not known. Scientists ran DNA taken from cultured CD4+ T cells through the Oncomine TCR Beta short-read assay for sequencing. Each CDR3 protein gets one entry after TCRdb re-called the PCR reads with MiXCR. The sample records roughly 16,000 distinct CDR3 sequences, 63% being singletons. Described treatment: 10-day PBMC culture with coronavirus spike peptide pools or control peptides (ViraFEST assay). Sequenced sample: CD4+ T cells from blood, cultured in vitro. These receptors were taken from a human donor who had recovered from COVID-19.

The chain has TRBV20-1 and TRBJ2-7, with TRBD1 matching over 8 bases. V lost 1 base to trimming and J lost 3 bases; unmatched junction nucleotides: 8. CDR1 is DFQATT and CDR2 is SNEGSKA in the germline V gene (reference sequence). The CDR3 has 15 residues. The DNA for the CDR3 is TGCAGTGCTAGAGGGACAGGGCCCGGCGGCTACGAGCAGTACTTC. Protein product: CSARGTGPGGYEQYF.

This clonotype appeared a few times. V and J are TRBV27 and TRBJ1-5, with no clear D. V was shortened by 4 bases and J by 2 bases, with 6 bases between the two germline ends. In germline, CDR1 is MNHEY, CDR2 SMNVEV (reference sequence). CDR3 size: 13 residues. The CDR3 protein is CASSWRGNQPQHF. In DNA, the CDR3 is TGTGCCAGCAGTTGGCGGGGCAATCAGCCCCAGCATTTT.